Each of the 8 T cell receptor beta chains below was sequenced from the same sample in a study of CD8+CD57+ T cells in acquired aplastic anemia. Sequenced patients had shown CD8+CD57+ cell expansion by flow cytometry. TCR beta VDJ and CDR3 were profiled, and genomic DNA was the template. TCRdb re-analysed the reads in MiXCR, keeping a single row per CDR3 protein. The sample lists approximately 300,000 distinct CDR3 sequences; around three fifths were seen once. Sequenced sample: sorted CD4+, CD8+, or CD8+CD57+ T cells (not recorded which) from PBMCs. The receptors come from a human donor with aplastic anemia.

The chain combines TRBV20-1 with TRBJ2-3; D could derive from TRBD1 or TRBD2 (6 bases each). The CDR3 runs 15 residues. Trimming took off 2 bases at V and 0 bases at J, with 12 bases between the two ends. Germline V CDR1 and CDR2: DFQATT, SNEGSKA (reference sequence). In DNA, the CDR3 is TGCAGTGCTAGACCCTTCGGGGGCAGCACAGATACGCAGTATTTT. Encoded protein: CSARPFGGSTDTQYF.

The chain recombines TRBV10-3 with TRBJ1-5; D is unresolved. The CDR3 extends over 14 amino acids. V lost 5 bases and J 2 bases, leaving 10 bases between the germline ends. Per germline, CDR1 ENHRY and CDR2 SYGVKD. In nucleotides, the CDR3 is TGTGCCATCAGTCGGGAACGGGGCAATCAGCCCCAGCATTTT. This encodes CAISRERGNQPQHF.

The CDR3 loop is CASTGLAGDTDTQYF. The CDR3 DNA follows: TGCGCCAGCACGGGACTAGCGGGGGATACAGATACGCAGTATTTT. The V call is TRBV10-2, the J call TRBJ2-3; 14 bases fit TRBD2. From germline, CDR1 is WSHSY and CDR2 SAAADI. With 7 bases clipped from V and 3 bases from J, the junction kept 3 bases outside the gene matches. This CDR3 has 15 amino acids.

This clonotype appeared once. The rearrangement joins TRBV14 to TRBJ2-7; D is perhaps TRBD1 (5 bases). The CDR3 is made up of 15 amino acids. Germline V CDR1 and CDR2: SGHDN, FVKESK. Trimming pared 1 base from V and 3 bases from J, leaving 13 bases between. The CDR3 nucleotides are TGTGCCAGCAGCCAAGGTCCCGACAGCTTCTACGAGCAGTACTTC. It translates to CASSQGPDSFYEQYF.

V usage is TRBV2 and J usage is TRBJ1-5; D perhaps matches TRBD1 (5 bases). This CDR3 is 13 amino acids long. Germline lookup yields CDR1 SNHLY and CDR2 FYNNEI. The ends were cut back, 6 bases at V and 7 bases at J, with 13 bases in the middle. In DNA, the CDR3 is TGTGCCAGCAGGAAGGAGGGGCAACAGCCCCAGCATTTT. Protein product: CASRKEGQQPQHF.

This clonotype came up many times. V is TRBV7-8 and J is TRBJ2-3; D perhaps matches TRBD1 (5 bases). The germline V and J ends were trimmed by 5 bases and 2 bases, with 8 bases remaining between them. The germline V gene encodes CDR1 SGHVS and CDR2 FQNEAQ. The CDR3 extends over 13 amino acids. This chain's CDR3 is CASSQGATDTQYF. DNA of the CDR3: TGTGCCAGCAGCCAAGGGGCCACAGATACGCAGTATTTT.

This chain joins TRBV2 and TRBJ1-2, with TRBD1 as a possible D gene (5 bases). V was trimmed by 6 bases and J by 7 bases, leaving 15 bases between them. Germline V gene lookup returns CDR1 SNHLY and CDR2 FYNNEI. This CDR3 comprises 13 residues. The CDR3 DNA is TGTGCCAGCAGGTCGAGGTCAGGGTCTGGCTACACCTTC. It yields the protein CASRSRSGSGYTF.

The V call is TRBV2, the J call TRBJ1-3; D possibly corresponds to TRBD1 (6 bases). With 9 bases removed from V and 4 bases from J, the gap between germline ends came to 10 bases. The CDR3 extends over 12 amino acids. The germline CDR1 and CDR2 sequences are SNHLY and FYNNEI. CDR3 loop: CASRQAGNTIYF. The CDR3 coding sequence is TGTGCCAGTCGACAGGCGGGAAACACCATATATTTT.